This T cell receptor beta chain was sequenced during a study of CD8 T cells in ankylosing spondylitis. Overall study findings and caveats: Disease-linked clones proved CD8+ and comparatively uncommon in peripheral blood.

The CDR3 has 13 amino acids. Between the trimmed V and J ends, which lost 5 bases and 0 bases, there was a span of 7 bases. Germline V gene sequence: CDR1 KGHDR, CDR2 SFDVKD. From the 5' RACE reads, TCRdb called clonotypes with MiXCR, one entry per CDR3 protein. The sample shows about 220,000 distinct CDR3 sequences, 10% of them seen only once. This clonotype has a count of ten or more. The antigen is unknown. The chain recombines TRBV24-1 with TRBJ2-7; D is ambiguous. The source of this sequence is a male donor with ankylosing spondylitis or in good health (not recorded which). The sequencing input was blood, either unsorted or a sorted T cell fraction (not recorded which). CDR3 nucleotides: TGTGCCACCAGTGGTCCCAGCTCCTACGAGCAGTACTTC. Its translation: CATSGPSSYEQYF.